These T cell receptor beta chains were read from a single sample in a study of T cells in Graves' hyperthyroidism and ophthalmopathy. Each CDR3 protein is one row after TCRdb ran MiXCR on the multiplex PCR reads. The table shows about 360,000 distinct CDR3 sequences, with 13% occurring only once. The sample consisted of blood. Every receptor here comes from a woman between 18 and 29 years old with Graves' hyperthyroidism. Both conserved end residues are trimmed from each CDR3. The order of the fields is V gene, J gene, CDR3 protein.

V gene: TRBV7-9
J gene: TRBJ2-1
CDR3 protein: ASSFQGANNEQF

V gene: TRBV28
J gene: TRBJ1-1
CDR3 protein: ASSQPATGNTEAF

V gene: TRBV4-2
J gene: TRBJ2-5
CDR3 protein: ASSGSGTTLGTQY

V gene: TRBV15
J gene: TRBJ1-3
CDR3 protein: ATSRDSGSTGNTIY

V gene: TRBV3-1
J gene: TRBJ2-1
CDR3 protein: ASRGGLAGLYNEQF

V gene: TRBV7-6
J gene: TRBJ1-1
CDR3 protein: ASSPWGGRGGDANTEAF

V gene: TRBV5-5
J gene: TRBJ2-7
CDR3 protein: ASSLEGYEQY

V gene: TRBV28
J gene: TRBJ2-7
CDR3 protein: ASSFGEEQY

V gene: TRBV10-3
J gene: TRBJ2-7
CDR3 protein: AISHMGVGQY

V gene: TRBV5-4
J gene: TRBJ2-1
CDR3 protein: ASSLRTSGDNEQF

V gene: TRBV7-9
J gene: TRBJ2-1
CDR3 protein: ASSLWLAGGPAYNEQF

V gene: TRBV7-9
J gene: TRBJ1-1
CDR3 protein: ASRLGDLNTEAF

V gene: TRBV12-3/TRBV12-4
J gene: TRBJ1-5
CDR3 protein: ASSLRGGSNQPQH

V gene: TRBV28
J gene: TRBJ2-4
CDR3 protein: ATLEGPGSIQY

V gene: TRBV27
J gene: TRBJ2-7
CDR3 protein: ASSKGRAGASYEQY

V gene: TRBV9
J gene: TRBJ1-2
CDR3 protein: ASSERGQGRNGYT

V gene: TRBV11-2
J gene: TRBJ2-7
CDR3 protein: ASSLDLSSGAYEQY

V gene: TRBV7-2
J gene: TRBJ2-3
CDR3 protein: ASRQGLAGVDTQY

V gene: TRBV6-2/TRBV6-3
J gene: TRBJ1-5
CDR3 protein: ASSSHGQPQH

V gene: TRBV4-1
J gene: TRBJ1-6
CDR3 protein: ASSQEQGTGNSPLH

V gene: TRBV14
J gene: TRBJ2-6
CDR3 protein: ASSPTWQSGGTHGANVLT

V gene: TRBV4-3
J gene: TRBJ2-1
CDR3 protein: ASSQETGGNEQF

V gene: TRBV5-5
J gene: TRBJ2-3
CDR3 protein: ASSLVVLAGSTDTQY

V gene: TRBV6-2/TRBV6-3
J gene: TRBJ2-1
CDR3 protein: ASSYPVGGYTF

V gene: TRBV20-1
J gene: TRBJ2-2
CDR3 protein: SAKRTGNTGELF

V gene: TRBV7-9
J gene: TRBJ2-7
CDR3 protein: ASITGFPGRPVGEQY

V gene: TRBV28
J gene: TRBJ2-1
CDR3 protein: ASRPHYNEQF

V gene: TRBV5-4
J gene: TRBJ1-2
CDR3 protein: ASSPYRGLDGYT

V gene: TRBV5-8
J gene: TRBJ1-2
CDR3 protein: ASSSGRARLYGYT

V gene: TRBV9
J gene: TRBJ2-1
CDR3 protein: ASSPDTGGGEQF

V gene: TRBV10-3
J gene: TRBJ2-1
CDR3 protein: AISESPEYNEQF

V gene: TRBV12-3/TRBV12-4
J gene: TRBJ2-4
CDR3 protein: ASSPLAGIAKNIQY

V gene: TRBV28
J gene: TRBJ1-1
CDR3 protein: ASSLRVVGGDTEAF

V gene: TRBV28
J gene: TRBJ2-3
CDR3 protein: ASSPLGGALTDTQY

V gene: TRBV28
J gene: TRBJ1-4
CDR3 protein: ASSHGEADVEKLF